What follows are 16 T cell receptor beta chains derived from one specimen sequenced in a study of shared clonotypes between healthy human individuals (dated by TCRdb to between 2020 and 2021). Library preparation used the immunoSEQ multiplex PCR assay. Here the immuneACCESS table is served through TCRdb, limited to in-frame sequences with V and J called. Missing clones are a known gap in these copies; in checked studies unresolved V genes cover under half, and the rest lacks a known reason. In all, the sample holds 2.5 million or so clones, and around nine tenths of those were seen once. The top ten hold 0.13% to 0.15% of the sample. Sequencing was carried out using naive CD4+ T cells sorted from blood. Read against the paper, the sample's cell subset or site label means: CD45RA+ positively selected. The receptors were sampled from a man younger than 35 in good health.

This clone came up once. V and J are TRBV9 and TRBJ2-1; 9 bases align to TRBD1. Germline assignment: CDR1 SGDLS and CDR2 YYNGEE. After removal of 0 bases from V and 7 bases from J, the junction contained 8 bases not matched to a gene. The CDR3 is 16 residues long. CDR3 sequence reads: CASSVVETGGENEQFF. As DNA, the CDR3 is TGTGCCAGCAGCGTAGTAGAGACAGGGGGTGAGAATGAGCAGTTCTTC.

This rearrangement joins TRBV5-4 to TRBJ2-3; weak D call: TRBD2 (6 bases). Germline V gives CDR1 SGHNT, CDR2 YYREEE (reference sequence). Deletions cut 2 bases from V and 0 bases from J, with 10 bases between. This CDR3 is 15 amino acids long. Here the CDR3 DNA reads TGTGCCAGCAGCTTCGGACTAAAAAGCACAGATACGCAGTATTTT. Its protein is CASSFGLKSTDTQYF.

The CDR3 DNA reads as TGTGCCAGCAACCAACAGGGGTCGATCTACGAGCAGTACTTC. Protein: CASNQQGSIYEQYF. The chain employs TRBV7-2 and TRBJ2-7; 7 nucleotides line up with TRBD1. The CDR3 contains 14 residues. CDR1 and CDR2 (germline): SGHTA, FQGNSA. V shed 7 bases and J 3 bases; nucleotides not matched to a gene: 9.

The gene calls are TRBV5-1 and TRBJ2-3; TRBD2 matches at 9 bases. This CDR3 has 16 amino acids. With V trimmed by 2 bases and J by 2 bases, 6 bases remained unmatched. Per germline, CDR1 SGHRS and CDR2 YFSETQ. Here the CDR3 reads CASSFSGTSNTDTQYF. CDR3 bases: TGCGCCAGCAGCTTTTCCGGGACTAGCAACACAGATACGCAGTATTTT.

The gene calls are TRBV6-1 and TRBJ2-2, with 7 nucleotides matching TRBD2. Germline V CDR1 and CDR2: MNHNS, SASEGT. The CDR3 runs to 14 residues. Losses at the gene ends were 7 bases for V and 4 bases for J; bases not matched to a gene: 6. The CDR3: CASTGLVSTGELFF. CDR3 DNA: TGTGCCAGCACCGGACTAGTCAGCACCGGGGAGCTGTTTTTT.

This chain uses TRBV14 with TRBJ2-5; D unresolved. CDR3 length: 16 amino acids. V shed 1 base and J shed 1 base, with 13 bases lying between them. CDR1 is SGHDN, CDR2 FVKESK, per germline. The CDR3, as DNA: TGTGCCAGCAGCCAAGTACCGGCGGCCGCCCAAGAGACCCAGTACTTC. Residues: CASSQVPAAAQETQYF. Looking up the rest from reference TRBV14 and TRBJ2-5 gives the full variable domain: EAGVTQFPSHSVIEKGQTVTLRCDPISGHDNLYWYRRVMGKEIKFLLHFVKESKQDESGMPNNRFLAERTGGTYSTLKVQPAELEDSGVYFCASSQVPAAAQETQYFGPGTRLLVL.

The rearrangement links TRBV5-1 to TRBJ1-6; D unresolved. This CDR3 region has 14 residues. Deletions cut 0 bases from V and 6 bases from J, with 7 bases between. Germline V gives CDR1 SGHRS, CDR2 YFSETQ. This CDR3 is CASSLGHINSPLHF. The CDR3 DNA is TGCGCCAGCAGCTTGGGACACATTAATTCACCCCTCCACTTT.

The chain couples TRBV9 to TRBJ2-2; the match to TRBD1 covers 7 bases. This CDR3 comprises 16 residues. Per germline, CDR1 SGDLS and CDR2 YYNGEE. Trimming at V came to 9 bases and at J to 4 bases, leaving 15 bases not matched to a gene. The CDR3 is CATTQGDPSFTGELFF. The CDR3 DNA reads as TGTGCCACCACCCAGGGGGACCCTTCTTTCACCGGGGAGCTGTTTTTT. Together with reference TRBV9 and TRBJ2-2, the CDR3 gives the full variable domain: DSGVTQTPKHLITATGQRVTLRCSPRSGDLSVYWYQQSLDQGLQFLIQYYNGEERAKGNILERFSAQQFPDLHSELNLSSLELGDSALYFCATTQGDPSFTGELFFGEGSRLTVL.

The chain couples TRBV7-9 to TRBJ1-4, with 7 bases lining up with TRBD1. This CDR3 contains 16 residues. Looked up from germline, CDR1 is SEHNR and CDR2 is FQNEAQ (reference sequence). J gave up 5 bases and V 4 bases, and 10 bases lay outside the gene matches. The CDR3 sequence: CASSSGDTGVNEKLFF. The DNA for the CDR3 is TGTGCCAGCAGCTCTGGTGACACAGGGGTAAATGAAAAACTGTTTTTT.

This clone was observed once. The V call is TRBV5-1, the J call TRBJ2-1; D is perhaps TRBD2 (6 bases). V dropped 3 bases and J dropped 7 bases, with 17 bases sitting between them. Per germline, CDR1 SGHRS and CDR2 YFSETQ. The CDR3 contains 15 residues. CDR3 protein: CASSWDWTYGNEQFF. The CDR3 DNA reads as TGCGCCAGCAGCTGGGACTGGACCTATGGGAATGAGCAGTTCTTC.

The CDR3 spells CASSLDRAPYNSPLHF. In DNA, the CDR3 is TGTGCCAGCAGCTTGGACAGGGCCCCCTATAATTCACCCCTCCACTTT. V and J are TRBV5-4 and TRBJ1-6; possible D gene TRBD1, 6 bases. The length of the CDR3 is 16 residues. V lost 0 bases, J lost 2 bases, and 9 bases lay in between. Germline-derived CDR1 and CDR2 are SGHNT and YYREEE (reference sequence).

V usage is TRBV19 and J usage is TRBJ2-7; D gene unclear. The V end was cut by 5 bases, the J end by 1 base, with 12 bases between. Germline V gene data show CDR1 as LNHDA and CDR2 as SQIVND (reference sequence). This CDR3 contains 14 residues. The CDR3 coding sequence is TGTGCCAGTAGTTCACGGGCCCAATCCTACGAGCAGTACTTC. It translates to CASSSRAQSYEQYF.

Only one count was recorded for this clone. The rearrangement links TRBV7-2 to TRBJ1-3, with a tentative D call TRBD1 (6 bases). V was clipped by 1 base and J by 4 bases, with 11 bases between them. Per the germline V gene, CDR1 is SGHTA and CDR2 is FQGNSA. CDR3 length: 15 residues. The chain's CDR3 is CASSLGPGDGNTIYF. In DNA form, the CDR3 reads TGTGCCAGCAGCTTAGGGCCAGGGGACGGAAACACCATATATTTT.

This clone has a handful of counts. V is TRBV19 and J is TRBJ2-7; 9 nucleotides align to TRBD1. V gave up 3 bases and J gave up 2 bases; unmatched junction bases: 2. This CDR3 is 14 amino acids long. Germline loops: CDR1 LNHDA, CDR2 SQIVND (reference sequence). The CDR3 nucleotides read TGTGCCAGTAGTATGGGACAGGGCCCCTACGAGCAGTACTTC. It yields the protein CASSMGQGPYEQYF.

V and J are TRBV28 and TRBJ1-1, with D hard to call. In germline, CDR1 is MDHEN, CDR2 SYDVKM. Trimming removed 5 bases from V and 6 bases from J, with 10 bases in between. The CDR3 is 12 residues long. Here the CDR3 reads CASSLQLPEAFF. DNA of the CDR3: TGTGCCAGCAGTCTGCAGCTCCCTGAAGCTTTCTTT.

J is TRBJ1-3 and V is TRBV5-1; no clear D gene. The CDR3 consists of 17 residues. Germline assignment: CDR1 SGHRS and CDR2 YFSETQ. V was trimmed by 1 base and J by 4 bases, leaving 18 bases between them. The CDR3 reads CASSLLPPSQVGNTIYF. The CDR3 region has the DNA TGCGCCAGCAGCTTGCTCCCTCCGTCGCAGGTCGGAAACACCATATATTTT. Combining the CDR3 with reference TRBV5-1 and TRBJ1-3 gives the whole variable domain KAGVTQTPRYLIKTRGQQVTLSCSPISGHRSVSWYQQTPGQGLQFLFEYFSETQRNKGNFPGRFSGRQFSNSRSEMNVSTLELGDSALYLCASSLLPPSQVGNTIYFGEGSWLTVV.